Below, 25 T cell receptor beta chains from the same sample are listed, as sequenced in a study of shared clonotypes between healthy human individuals. Clones were sequenced by immunoSEQ multiplex PCR, and TCRdb holds only the in-frame ones, with some missing. Of fewer than 500,000 clones in the sample, nearly 80% were seen once. Sequencing input: PBMCs. The receptors were gathered from a woman between 35 and 50 years old in good health. Some clones in this sample may be carry-over from other donors' samples.

The DNA for the CDR3 is TGTGCCATCAGTGGTCGCCTGGGACTAGCGGGAGGGAGCTCCTACAATGAGCAGTTCTTC. Protein product: CAISGRLGLAGGSSYNEQFF. V usage is TRBV10-3 and J usage is TRBJ2-1; the match to TRBD2 covers 16 bases. This CDR3 region has 20 residues. The germline CDR1 and CDR2 sequences are ENHRY and SYGVKD. With V trimmed by 4 bases and J by 0 bases, 9 bases remained unmatched.

This clone appeared a few times. V and J are TRBV2 and TRBJ1-3; unclear D gene. This CDR3 has 16 residues. V shed 2 bases and J shed 1 base, with 12 bases lying between them. The V gene's germline CDR1 is SNHLY and CDR2 FYNNEI. This CDR3 reads CASSEWGSLSGNTIYF. DNA of the CDR3: TGTGCCAGCAGTGAATGGGGATCACTTTCTGGAAACACCATATATTTT.

The CDR3 reads CASSPPPTPHEQYF. The CDR3 region has the DNA TGTGCCAGCTCACCACCCCCTACCCCCCACGAGCAGTACTTC. The rearrangement joins TRBV18 to TRBJ2-7; D unresolved. Trimming removed 0 bases at V and 5 bases at J, with 11 bases between. Germline-derived CDR1 and CDR2 are KGHSH and LQKENI. This CDR3 has 14 amino acids. Supplemented by reference TRBV18 and TRBJ2-7, the full variable domain reads NAGVMQNPRHLVRRRGQEARLRCSPMKGHSHVYWYRQLPEEGLKFMVYLQKENIIDESGMPKERFSAEFPKEGPSILRIQQVVRGDSAAYFCASSPPPTPHEQYFGPGTRLTVT.

V gene TRBV29-1 combines with J gene TRBJ1-3; D may be TRBD1 (5 bases). CDR3 length: 15 amino acids. The germline CDR1 and CDR2 sequences are SQVTM and ANQGSEA. The V gene lost 3 bases and the J gene lost 0 bases, with 12 bases spanning the gap. In nucleotides, the CDR3 is TGCAGCGTTGAGGACACAGGAGACTCTGGAAACACCATATATTTT. It yields the protein CSVEDTGDSGNTIYF.

Comment on this clone: Since a far larger clone is one base different, this is likely a read error. The J gene is TRBJ1-1, the V gene TRBV2; TRBD1 matches at 7 bases. The CDR3 loop spans 12 amino acids. CDR1 is SNHLY and CDR2 is FYNNEI in the germline V gene. CDR3 bases: TGTGCAGCCGGGAGGGGGCCCACTGACGCTTTCTTT. Residues: CAAGRGPTDAFF. The full variable domain, its missing parts supplied by reference TRBV2 and TRBJ1-1, is EPEVTQTPSHQVTQMGQEVILRCVPISNHLYFYWYRQILGQKVEFLVSFYNNEISEKSEIFDDQFSVERPDGSNFTLKIRSTKLEDSAMYFCAAGRGPTDAFFGQGTRLTVV.

V is TRBV29-1 and J is TRBJ1-5; D gene uncertain. The CDR3 contains 13 residues. Trimming took off 5 bases at V and 4 bases at J, with 12 bases between the two ends. The germline V gene has CDR1 SQVTM and CDR2 ANQGSEA. The CDR3 region is CSVTLGRNQPQHF. The CDR3, as DNA: TGCAGCGTTACCTTAGGACGGAATCAGCCCCAGCATTTT.

With regard to this clone: The likely explanation is a read error, given a far larger clone one base away. V gene TRBV30 combines with J gene TRBJ1-5; D ambiguous. CDR1 is GTSNPN, CDR2 SVGIG, per germline (reference sequence). The CDR3 totals 13 residues. CDR3 in amino acids: CAWSSDSDQPQHF. The CDR3 DNA is TGTGCCTGGAGTTCGGATAGCGATCAGCCCCAGCATTTT.

The V call is TRBV5-1, the J call TRBJ2-5; 12 bases agree with TRBD2. Germline trimming cut 0 bases from V and 3 bases from J; bases unmatched to any gene: 9. CDR1 SGHRS and CDR2 YFSETQ come from the germline V gene. The CDR3 is made up of 18 amino acids. The CDR3 DNA reads TGCGCCAGCAGCTTGGTGACTAGCGGGAGTTGGGTTGAAGAGACCCAGTACTTC. This codes for CASSLVTSGSWVEETQYF.

The CDR3 DNA follows: TGTGCCAGCAGCCAAGGACTAGCGGGAGGCTACGAGCAGTACTTC. Its protein product is CASSQGLAGGYEQYF. The chain uses TRBV9 and TRBJ2-7, with TRBD2 matching over 14 bases. Trimming at V came to 4 bases and at J to 3 bases, leaving 3 bases not matched to a gene. This CDR3 is 15 amino acids long. Germline CDR1 reads SGDLS; CDR2 reads YYNGEE.

The chain recombines TRBV4-3 with TRBJ2-7, with a weak D call TRBD2 (6 bases). V dropped 0 bases and J dropped 4 bases, with 16 bases sitting between them. The CDR3 is 16 amino acids. Germline loops: CDR1 LGHNA, CDR2 YSLEER. The CDR3 DNA sequence: TGCGCCAGCAGCCAAGATCTTGGGGGGAAGGGTTACGAGCAGTACTTC. It yields the protein CASSQDLGGKGYEQYF.

This clone was observed a few times. The chain recombines TRBV5-1 with TRBJ1-2, with 12 bases matching TRBD1. CDR1 SGHRS and CDR2 YFSETQ come from the germline V gene. The CDR3 is 14 amino acids. Losses at the gene ends were 5 bases for V and 13 bases for J; bases not matched to a gene: 12. CDR3 bases: TGCGCCAGCAGAAACGGGACAGGGGGCTTCTCGGGCACCTTC. It is translated as CASRNGTGGFSGTF. The variable domain in full, completed from reference TRBV5-1 and TRBJ1-2, reads KAGVTQTPRYLIKTRGQQVTLSCSPISGHRSVSWYQQTPGQGLQFLFEYFSETQRNKGNFPGRFSGRQFSNSRSEMNVSTLELGDSALYLCASRNGTGGFSGTFGSGTRLTVV.

The genes are TRBV9 and TRBJ2-7, with D perhaps matching TRBD1 (5 bases). This CDR3 comprises 13 residues. Germline V gene lookup returns CDR1 SGDLS and CDR2 YYNGEE. With 0 bases removed from V and 6 bases from J, the gap between germline ends came to 10 bases. The CDR3 nucleotides are TGTGCCAGCAGCGTAGTGGGGCTGGGCGAGCAGTACTTC. Translation gives CASSVVGLGEQYF.

The rearrangement uses TRBV10-3 and TRBJ1-4, with 11 bases lining up with TRBD1. The germline CDR1 and CDR2 sequences are ENHRY and SYGVKD. The CDR3 spans 14 residues. The ends lost 8 bases at V and 6 bases at J; junction bases unmatched: 5. CDR3 in DNA: TGTGCCATCGGGGGGACAGGGGGTGATGAAAAACTGTTTTTT. This sequence encodes CAIGGTGGDEKLFF.

The gene calls are TRBV7-8 and TRBJ2-4, with 7 bases lining up with TRBD1. There are 16 residues in the CDR3. Trimming removed 0 bases from V and 1 base from J; junction bases left unmatched: 3. Germline CDR1 is SGHVS and CDR2 is FQNEAQ. The CDR3 DNA follows: TGTGCCAGCAGCTTAGCGTTCAGGGGGGCCAAAAACATTCAGTACTTC. It encodes CASSLAFRGAKNIQYF. The full variable domain, in which reference TRBV7-8 and TRBJ2-4 provide the parts outside the CDR3, is GAGVSQSPRYKVAKRGQDVALRCDPISGHVSLFWYQQALGQGPEFLTYFQNEAQLDKSGLPSDRFFAERPEGSVSTLKIQRTQQEDSAVYLCASSLAFRGAKNIQYFGAGTRLSVL.

The chain carries TRBV28 and TRBJ1-1, with D possibly being TRBD1 (5 bases). The germline gives CDR1 MDHEN, CDR2 SYDVKM. The CDR3 is 14 amino acids. The germline V and J ends were trimmed by 2 bases and 5 bases, with 12 bases remaining between them. This CDR3 reads CASSLGGEGTEAFF. DNA for the CDR3: TGTGCCAGCAGTTTAGGGGGAGAGGGAACTGAAGCTTTCTTT.

The rearrangement joins TRBV5-1 to TRBJ1-3; no clear D. The CDR3 sequence is 16 residues long. Germline loops: CDR1 SGHRS, CDR2 YFSETQ. V lost 0 bases, J lost 4 bases, and 14 bases lay in between. The DNA for the CDR3 is TGCGCCAGCAGCTTGGGTGCTAGCCTGGACGGAAACACCATATATTTT. This codes for CASSLGASLDGNTIYF. Based on the CDR3 plus reference TRBV5-1 and TRBJ1-3, the full variable domain is KAGVTQTPRYLIKTRGQQVTLSCSPISGHRSVSWYQQTPGQGLQFLFEYFSETQRNKGNFPGRFSGRQFSNSRSEMNVSTLELGDSALYLCASSLGASLDGNTIYFGEGSWLTVV.

The table lists this clone with a count of one. This chain connects TRBV29-1 to TRBJ2-5; TRBD2 aligns across 7 bases. The closer fit of TRBJ2-7 to the DNA end suggests the J call may be wrong. CDR3 length: 12 amino acids. In germline, CDR1 is SQVTM, CDR2 ANQGSEA. The CDR3 is CSVRTSSYEQYF. CDR3 nucleotide sequence: TGCAGCGTTCGGACTAGTTCTTACGAGCAGTACTTC.

This clone was seen a few times. This chain links TRBV7-9 with TRBJ1-4; 10 bases line up with TRBD1. The CDR3 contains 14 residues. CDR1 and CDR2 (germline): SEHNR, FQNEAQ (reference sequence). The trim removed 5 bases at V and 6 bases at J, leaving 3 bases unmatched. CDR3 in amino acids: CASSRGQGDEKLFF. The CDR3 DNA reads TGTGCCAGCAGCCGTGGACAGGGGGATGAAAAACTGTTTTTT.

The rearrangement uses TRBV6-5 and TRBJ2-2; TRBD2 matches at 7 bases. This CDR3 comprises 15 residues. V lost 5 bases, J lost 3 bases, and 6 bases stayed unmatched. CDR1 is MNHEY, CDR2 SVGAGI, per germline. The CDR3 nucleotides are TGTGCCAGCAGTCATCAGCGGGATTACACCGGGGAGCTGTTTTTT. Its translation: CASSHQRDYTGELFF.

V is TRBV27 and J is TRBJ2-1, with D tentatively TRBD2 (6 bases). Germline V lookup: CDR1 MNHEY, CDR2 SMNVEV (reference sequence). CDR3 length equals 16 residues. Trimming cost V 3 bases and J 1 base, with 13 bases left between them. CDR3: CASSLALGGSYNEQFF. CDR3 DNA sequence: TGTGCCAGCAGTTTGGCCCTCGGGGGTTCCTACAATGAGCAGTTCTTC.

This clone was recorded a few times. This chain uses TRBV14 with TRBJ1-1; TRBD1 might be the D (5 bases). CDR3 length: 13 residues. Germline lookup yields CDR1 SGHDN and CDR2 FVKESK. V was clipped by 3 bases and J by 3 bases, with 8 bases between them. Written as DNA, the CDR3 is TGTGCCAGCAGCCAGGGGCTGGACACTGAAGCTTTCTTT. Translation: CASSQGLDTEAFF.

This chain joins TRBV7-9 and TRBJ2-1; perhaps TRBD2 as D (5 bases). Trimming removed 10 bases from V and 9 bases from J, with 16 bases in between. CDR1 and CDR2 (germline): SEHNR, FQNEAQ (reference sequence). CDR3 length: 12 amino acids. This chain's CDR3 is CATSPRGFEQFF. The CDR3, as DNA: TGTGCCACAAGCCCACGGGGTTTTGAGCAGTTCTTC.

In its sample, this clone was seen a few times. CDR3 residues: CAWSRGQGLVEEQYF. In DNA, the CDR3 is TGTGCCTGGAGTCGAGGACAGGGACTAGTAGAGGAGCAGTACTTC. The rearrangement links TRBV30 to TRBJ2-5, with D perhaps given as TRBD1 or TRBD2 (8 bases each). This CDR3 is built from 15 residues. The germline gives CDR1 GTSNPN, CDR2 SVGIG (reference sequence). Between the trimmed V and J ends, which lost 2 bases and 11 bases, there was a span of 24 bases.

V and J are TRBV7-2 and TRBJ2-5; 7 bases align to TRBD2. The V gene's germline CDR1 is SGHTA and CDR2 FQGNSA. The V segment lost 6 bases and the J segment 3 bases; nucleotides outside the gene matches: 7. CDR3 length equals 14 residues. The CDR3 nucleotides are TGTGCCAGCAGGAGAACTAGCGACGAAGAGACCCAGTACTTC. Protein product: CASRRTSDEETQYF.

The chain combines TRBV4-2 with TRBJ2-7; tentatively, D is TRBD2 (6 bases). V was trimmed by 0 bases and J by 0 bases, leaving 9 bases between them. Germline V lookup: CDR1 LGHNA, CDR2 YNFKEQ. This CDR3 comprises 15 residues. CDR3 in DNA: TGTGCCAGCAGCCAAGAGAGCGGGCACTCCTACGAGCAGTACTTC. Amino acid sequence: CASSQESGHSYEQYF.